These 6 T cell receptor beta chains came from one sample sequenced in a study of cytomegalovirus exposure and HLA in healthy donors listed by TCRdb under 2017. The receptor library was made with the immunoSEQ multiplex PCR assay. TCRdb stores this immuneACCESS table with in-frame sequences only. Part of the clones is absent; in the studies checked, under half of the shortfall reflects unresolved V genes, and no reason is known for the rest. The sample records roughly 150,000 clones, around 81% of which are singletons. Around 2.5% of the sample is in the top ten clones. The source material was PBMCs. Receptors were obtained from a man aged 25 to 40 in good health and CMV-seropositive.

This chain links TRBV19 with TRBJ2-7, with D possibly matching TRBD1 (8 bases). Germline V CDR1 and CDR2: LNHDA, SQIVND (reference sequence). The V end was cut by 5 bases, the J end by 3 bases, with 17 bases between. CDR3 length: 15 residues. The CDR3 protein is CASSPTGGENYEQYF. The CDR3 coding sequence is TGTGCCAGTAGTCCCACAGGGGGGGAAAACTACGAGCAGTACTTC.

J is TRBJ2-7 and V is TRBV6-5; TRBD2 matches 7 bases. This CDR3 has 14 residues. Losses at the gene ends were 2 bases for V and 2 bases for J; bases not matched to a gene: 3. Germline CDR1 MNHEY, CDR2 SVGAGI. DNA of the CDR3: TGTGCCAGCAGTTACGGGAGGGCCCCCTACGAGCAGTACTTC. Its translation is CASSYGRAPYEQYF.

The gene calls are TRBV4-1 and TRBJ2-7; 12 nucleotides agree with TRBD2. Germline CDR1 is MGHRA and CDR2 is YSYEKL. The CDR3 consists of 15 residues. V lost 1 base and J lost 4; bases outside the gene matches: 2. In nucleotides, the CDR3 is TGCGCCAGCAGCCAAGGGACTAGCGGGGTTTACGAGCAGTACTTC. It is translated as CASSQGTSGVYEQYF.

The chain combines TRBV2 with TRBJ1-1; D gene unclear. CDR1 is SNHLY, CDR2 FYNNEI, per germline. The V end was cut by 6 bases, the J end by 8 bases, with 10 bases between. This CDR3 comprises 11 residues. The CDR3: CASRNFSEAFF. Written as DNA, the CDR3 is TGTGCCAGCAGAAATTTCTCCGAAGCTTTCTTT.

The chain carries TRBV29-1 and TRBJ1-3, with D maybe TRBD1 (5 bases). V was clipped by 4 bases and J by 0 bases, with 7 bases between them. The germline V gene has CDR1 SQVTM and CDR2 ANQGSEA. The CDR3 is 13 residues long. CDR3 nucleotides: TGCAGCGTTGTGGGGGGCTCTGGAAACACCATATATTTT. Translating gives CSVVGGSGNTIYF.

This clone has only a few counts. J is TRBJ2-7 and V is TRBV7-9; D is possibly TRBD1 (6 bases). Germline V gene data show CDR1 as SEHNR and CDR2 as FQNEAQ (reference sequence). Trimming removed 5 bases at V and 5 bases at J, with 13 bases between. There are 13 residues in the CDR3. CDR3 sequence: CASSPTGFNEQYF. CDR3 in DNA: TGTGCCAGCAGCCCCACAGGGTTCAACGAGCAGTACTTC.